This TCR beta chain derives from a study of control samples from healthy donors and cancer patients (dated by TCRdb to the early 2020s). In regard to this clone: Its target antigen remains unknown. No base-level quality is on record; no much larger clone is a single base apart.

Reading the germline V gene (reference sequence) gives CDR1 LNHDA and CDR2 SQIVND. V is cut back by 2 bases and J by 0 bases, with 1 base in the junction unmatched. CDR3 length: 16 amino acids, cysteine to phenylalanine. The kept DNA is CDR3 alone, 48 bases in frame from the first base. The library was generated by the immunoSEQ multiplex PCR assay. Held by TCRdb, this immuneACCESS table contains in-frame sequences only and omits some clones. Under half of the omission traces to an unresolved V gene where checked; the cause of the rest is unknown. Within this sample are roughly 100,000 clones, with 88% of them counted one time only. The ten most abundant clones make up 11% to 15% of the sample.

The specimen was blood. The TCR comes from a man under 40 in good health. The rearranged chain carries TRBV19 and TRBJ2-1, and 10 junction bases match TRBD2. The bases are TGTGCCAGTAGTATACTAGCGGGAGCCTCCTACAATGAGCAGTTCTTC. Its protein reads: CASSILAGASYNEQFF.